The entry below gives a single T cell receptor (beta chain) sequence along with its context. Its antigen is unknown. The sample is drawn from a study of graft-versus-host responses after intestinal transplantation. Study summary: Multivisceral, liver-intestinal, or isolated intestinal grafts were transplanted into recipients.

Sequenced by immunoSEQ multiplex PCR; TCRdb stores in-frame clones only, minus some. The profile shows about 100,000 clones, about 90% of them singletons. Trimming took off 3 bases at V and 3 bases at J, with 13 bases between the two ends. Germline CDR1 KGHSH, CDR2 LQKENI. The CDR3 extends over 15 amino acids. Sequences were derived from unstimulated CD4+ T cells sorted from spleen or lymph node cells, sampled before transplant. The chain links TRBV18 to TRBJ2-3, with D perhaps TRBD2 (7 bases). This receptor was obtained from a human donor who was the organ donor for an intestinal transplant. This chain's CDR3 is CASSPKGGRTDTQYF. CDR3 coding DNA: TGTGCCAGCTCACCCAAGGGGGGGCGAACAGATACGCAGTATTTT.